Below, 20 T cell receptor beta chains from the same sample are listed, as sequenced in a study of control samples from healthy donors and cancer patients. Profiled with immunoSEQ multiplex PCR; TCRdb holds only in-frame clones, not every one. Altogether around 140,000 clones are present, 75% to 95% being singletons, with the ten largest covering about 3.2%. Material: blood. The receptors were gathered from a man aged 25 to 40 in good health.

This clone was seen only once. CDR3 residues: CASSESSSGGTYEQYF. The CDR3, as DNA: TGTGCCAGCAGTGAATCGTCTAGCGGGGGAACCTACGAGCAGTACTTC. This chain links TRBV6-1 with TRBJ2-7; 10 positions agree with TRBD2. The CDR3 contains 16 residues. Germline CDR1 MNHNS, CDR2 SASEGT. V lost 2 bases, J lost 2 bases, and 6 bases stayed unmatched.

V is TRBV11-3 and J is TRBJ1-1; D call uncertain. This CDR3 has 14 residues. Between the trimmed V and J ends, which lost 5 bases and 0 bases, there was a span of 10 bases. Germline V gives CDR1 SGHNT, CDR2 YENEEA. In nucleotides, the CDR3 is TGTGCCAGCAGCCTGGACGGTTTGAACACTGAAGCTTTCTTT. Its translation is CASSLDGLNTEAFF. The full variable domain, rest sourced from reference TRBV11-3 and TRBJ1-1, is EAGVVQSPRYKIIEKKQPVAFWCNPISGHNTLYWYLQNLGQGPELLIRYENEEAVDDSQLPKDRFSAERLKGVDSTLKIQPAELGDSAVYLCASSLDGLNTEAFFGQGTRLTVV.

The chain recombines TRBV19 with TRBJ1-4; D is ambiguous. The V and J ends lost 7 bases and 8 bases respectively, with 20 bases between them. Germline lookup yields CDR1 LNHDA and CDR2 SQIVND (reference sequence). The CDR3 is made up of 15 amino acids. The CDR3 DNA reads TGTGCCAGTACCCATCCCCGGTTACCGGTAGAAAAACTGTTTTTT. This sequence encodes CASTHPRLPVEKLFF. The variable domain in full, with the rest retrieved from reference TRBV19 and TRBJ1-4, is DGGITQSPKYLFRKEGQNVTLSCEQNLNHDAMYWYRQDPGQGLRLIYYSQIVNDFQKGDIAEGYSVSREKKESFPLTVTSAQKNPTAFYLCASTHPRLPVEKLFFGSGTQLSVL.

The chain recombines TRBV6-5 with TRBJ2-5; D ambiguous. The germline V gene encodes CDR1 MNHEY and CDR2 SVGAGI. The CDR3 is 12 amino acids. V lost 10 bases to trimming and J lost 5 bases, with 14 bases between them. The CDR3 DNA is TGTGCCACCCAAGCAGGTTCCGAGACCCAGTACTTC. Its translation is CATQAGSETQYF.

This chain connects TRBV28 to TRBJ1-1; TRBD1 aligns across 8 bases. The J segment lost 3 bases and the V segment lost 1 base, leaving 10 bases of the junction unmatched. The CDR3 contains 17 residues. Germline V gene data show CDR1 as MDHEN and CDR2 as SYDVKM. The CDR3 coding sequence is TGTGCCAGCAGTTTATTCGGGCAGGGGGCGAGGGACACTGAAGCTTTCTTT. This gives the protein CASSLFGQGARDTEAFF.

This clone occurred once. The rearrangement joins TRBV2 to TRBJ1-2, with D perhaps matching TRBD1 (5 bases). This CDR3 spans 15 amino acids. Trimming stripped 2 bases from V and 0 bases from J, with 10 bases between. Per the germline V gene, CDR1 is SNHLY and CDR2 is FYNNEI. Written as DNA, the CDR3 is TGTGCCAGCAGTGAATATAGGGGTTCTAACTATGGCTACACCTTC. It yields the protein CASSEYRGSNYGYTF.

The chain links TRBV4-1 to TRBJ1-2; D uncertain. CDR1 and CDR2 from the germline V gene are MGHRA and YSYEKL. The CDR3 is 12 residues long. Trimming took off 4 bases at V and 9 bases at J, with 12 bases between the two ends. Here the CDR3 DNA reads TGCGCCAGCAGCCTTGGACCGAGTCGCTACACCTTC. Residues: CASSLGPSRYTF.

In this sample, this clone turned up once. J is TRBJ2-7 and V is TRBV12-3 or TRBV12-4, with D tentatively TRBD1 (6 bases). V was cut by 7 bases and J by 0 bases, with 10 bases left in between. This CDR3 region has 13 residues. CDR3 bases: TGTGCCAGCAAAAGGGACACCTCCTACGAGCAGTACTTC. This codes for CASKRDTSYEQYF.

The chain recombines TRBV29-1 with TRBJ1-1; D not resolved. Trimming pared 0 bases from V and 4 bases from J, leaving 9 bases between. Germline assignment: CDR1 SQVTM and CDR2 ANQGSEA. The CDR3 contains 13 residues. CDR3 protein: CSVEEGAGTEAFF. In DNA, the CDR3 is TGCAGCGTTGAAGAGGGAGCGGGCACTGAAGCTTTCTTT. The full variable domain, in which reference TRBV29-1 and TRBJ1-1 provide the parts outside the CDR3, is SAVISQKPSRDICQRGTSLTIQCQVDSQVTMMFWYRQQPGQSLTLIATANQGSEATYESGFVIDKFPISRPNLTFSTLTVSNMSPEDSSIYLCSVEEGAGTEAFFGQGTRLTVV.

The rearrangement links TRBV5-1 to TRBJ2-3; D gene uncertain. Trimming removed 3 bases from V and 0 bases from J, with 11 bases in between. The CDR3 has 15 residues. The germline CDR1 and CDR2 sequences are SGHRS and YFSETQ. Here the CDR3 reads CASSSDVTSTDTQYF. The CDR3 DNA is TGCGCCAGCAGCTCGGACGTGACTAGCACAGATACGCAGTATTTT.

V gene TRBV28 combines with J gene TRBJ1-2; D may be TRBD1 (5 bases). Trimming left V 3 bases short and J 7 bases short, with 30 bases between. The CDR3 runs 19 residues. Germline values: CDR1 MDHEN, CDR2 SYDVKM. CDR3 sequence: CASSLPGTDPSLFLFGYTF. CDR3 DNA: TGTGCCAGCAGTTTGCCGGGGACGGACCCCAGTCTCTTTCTTTTTGGCTACACCTTC.

CDR3 amino acids: CASSLQGFGDYTF. The CDR3 region has the DNA TGTGCCAGCAGTCTGCAGGGGTTCGGGGACTACACCTTC. This rearrangement joins TRBV12-3 or TRBV12-4 to TRBJ1-2, with D possibly matching TRBD1 (6 bases). The length of the CDR3 is 13 residues. V was shortened by 5 bases and J by 10 bases, with 17 bases between the two germline ends.

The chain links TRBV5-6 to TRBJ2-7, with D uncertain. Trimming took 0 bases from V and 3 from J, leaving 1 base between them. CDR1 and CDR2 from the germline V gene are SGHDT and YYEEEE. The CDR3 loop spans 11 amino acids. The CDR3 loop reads CASSLGYEQYF. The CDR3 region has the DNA TGTGCCAGCAGCTTGGGCTACGAGCAGTACTTC.

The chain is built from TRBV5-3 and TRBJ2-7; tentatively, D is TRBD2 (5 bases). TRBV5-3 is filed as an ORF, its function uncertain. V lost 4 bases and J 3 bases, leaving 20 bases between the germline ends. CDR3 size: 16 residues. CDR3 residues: CARSLTRTYGYYEQYF. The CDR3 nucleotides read TGTGCCAGAAGCCTTACTAGGACCTACGGCTACTACGAGCAGTACTTC.

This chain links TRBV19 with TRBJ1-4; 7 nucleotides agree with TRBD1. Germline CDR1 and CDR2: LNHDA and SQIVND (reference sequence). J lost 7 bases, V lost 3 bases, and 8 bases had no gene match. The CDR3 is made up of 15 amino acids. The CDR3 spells CASSIRLQGSEKLFF. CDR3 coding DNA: TGTGCCAGTAGTATCCGGTTACAGGGGAGTGAAAAACTGTTTTTT.

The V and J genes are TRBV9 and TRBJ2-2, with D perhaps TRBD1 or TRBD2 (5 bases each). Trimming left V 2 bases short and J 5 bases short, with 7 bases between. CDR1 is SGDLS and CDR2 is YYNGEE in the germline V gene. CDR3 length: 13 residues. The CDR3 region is CASSVGDTGELFF. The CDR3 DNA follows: TGTGCCAGCAGCGTGGGGGATACCGGGGAGCTGTTTTTT.

CDR3 in amino acids: CASSLIGGGSSYEQYF. The CDR3 nucleotides read TGTGCCAGCAGCTTAATCGGCGGGGGGTCCTCCTACGAGCAGTACTTC. The rearrangement links TRBV7-3 to TRBJ2-7; 8 bases fit TRBD2. The CDR3 is 16 residues long. The V gene's germline CDR1 is SGHTA and CDR2 FQGTGA. V shed 1 base, J shed 0 bases, and the junction held 5 bases outside the gene matches.

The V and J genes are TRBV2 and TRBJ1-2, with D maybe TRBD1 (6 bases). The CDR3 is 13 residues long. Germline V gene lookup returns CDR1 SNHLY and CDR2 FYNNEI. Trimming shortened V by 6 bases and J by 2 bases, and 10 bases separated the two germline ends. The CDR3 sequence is CASSRGQNYGYTF. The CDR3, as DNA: TGTGCCAGCAGCCGTGGACAGAACTATGGCTACACCTTC.

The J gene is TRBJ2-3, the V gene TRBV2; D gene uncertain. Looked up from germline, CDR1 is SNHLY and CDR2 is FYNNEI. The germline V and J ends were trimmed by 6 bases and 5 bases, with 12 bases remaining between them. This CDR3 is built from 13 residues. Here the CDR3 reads CASRKVAGDTQYF. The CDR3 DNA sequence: TGTGCCAGCAGGAAGGTAGCAGGAGATACGCAGTATTTT.

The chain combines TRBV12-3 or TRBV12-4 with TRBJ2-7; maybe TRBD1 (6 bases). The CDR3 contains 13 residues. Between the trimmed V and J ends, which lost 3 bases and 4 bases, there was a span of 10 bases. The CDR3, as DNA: TGTGCCAGCAGTTTTGGACAGATTTACGAGCAGTACTTC. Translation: CASSFGQIYEQYF.